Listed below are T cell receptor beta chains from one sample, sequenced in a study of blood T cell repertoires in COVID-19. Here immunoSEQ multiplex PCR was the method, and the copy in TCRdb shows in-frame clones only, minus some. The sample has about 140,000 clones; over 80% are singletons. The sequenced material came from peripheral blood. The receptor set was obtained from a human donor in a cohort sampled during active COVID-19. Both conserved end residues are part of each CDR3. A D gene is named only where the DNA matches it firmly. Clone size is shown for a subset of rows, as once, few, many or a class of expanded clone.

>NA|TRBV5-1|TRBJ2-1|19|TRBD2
TGCGCCAGCAGCTTCGGGACTAGCGGGAGCTCCATATGGGACAATGAGCAGTTCTTC
CASSFGTSGSSIWDNEQFF
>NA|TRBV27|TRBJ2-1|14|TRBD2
TGTGCCAGCAGCTCCCCCGGGAGGGCCTTTGAGCAGTTCTTC
CASSSPGRAFEQFF
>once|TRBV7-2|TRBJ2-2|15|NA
TGTGCCAGCAGCTTAGTCCCGTCGGGGACCGGGGAGCTGTTTTTT
CASSLVPSGTGELFF
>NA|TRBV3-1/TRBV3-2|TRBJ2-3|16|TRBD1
TGTGCCAGCAGCCAAGGGACAGGCGCAAGCACAGATACGCAGTATTTT
CASSQGTGASTDTQYF
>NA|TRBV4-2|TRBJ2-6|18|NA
TGTGCCAGCAGCCAAGAAGGGGGTTGGCCCTCTGGGGCCAACGTCCTGACTTTC
CASSQEGGWPSGANVLTF
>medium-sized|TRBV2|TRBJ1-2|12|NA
TGTGCCAGCAGCCCGGAGAACTATGGCTACACCTTC
CASSPENYGYTF
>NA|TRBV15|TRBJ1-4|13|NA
TGTGCCACCAGCATGCAGGGGCGAGAAAAACTGTTTTTT
CATSMQGREKLFF
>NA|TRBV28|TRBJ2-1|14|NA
TGTGCCAGCAGTTTAACAGACTCCTACAATGAGCAGTTCTTC
CASSLTDSYNEQFF
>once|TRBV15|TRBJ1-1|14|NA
TGTGCCACCAGCAGAGACAGGGTGGTCACTGAAGCTTTCTTT
CATSRDRVVTEAFF
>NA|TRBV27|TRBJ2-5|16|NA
TGTGCCAGCAGTCCCACTAGTCGGGTAGACCAAGAGACCCAGTACTTC
CASSPTSRVDQETQYF
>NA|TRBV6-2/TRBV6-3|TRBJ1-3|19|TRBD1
TGTGCCAGCAGTTACGTTCCCCGGGACAGGGGGTCGTTTGGAAACACCATATATTTT
CASSYVPRDRGSFGNTIYF
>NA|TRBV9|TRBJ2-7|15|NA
TGTGCCAGCAGCCCAGGAGGGGGGGCGCTTAACGAGCAGTACTTC
CASSPGGGALNEQYF
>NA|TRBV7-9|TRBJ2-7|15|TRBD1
TGTGCCAGCAGCTCTACGGGACAGCCCTCCTACGAGCAGTACTTC
CASSSTGQPSYEQYF
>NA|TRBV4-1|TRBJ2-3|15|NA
TGCGCCAGCAGCCCATATTCGGGGAGGCCAGATACGCAGTATTTT
CASSPYSGRPDTQYF
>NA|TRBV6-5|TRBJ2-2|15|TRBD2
TGTGCCAGCAGCTTCCAGACTAGCGCCCCCGGGGAGCTGTTTTTT
CASSFQTSAPGELFF
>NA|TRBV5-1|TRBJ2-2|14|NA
TGCGCCAGCAGCTTACTTCTCCCCCCCGGGGAGCTGTTTTTT
CASSLLLPPGELFF
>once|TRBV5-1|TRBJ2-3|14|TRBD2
TGCGCCAGTACCCCGACTAGCGGCACAGATACGCAGTATTTT
CASTPTSGTDTQYF
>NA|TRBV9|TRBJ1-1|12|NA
TGTGCCAGCAGCGCACACGACGAGGGCGCTTTCTTT
CASSAHDEGAFF
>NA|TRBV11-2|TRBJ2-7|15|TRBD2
TGTGCCAGCAGCTTAGAAGGCGGGGGCTCCTACGAGCAGTACTTC
CASSLEGGGSYEQYF
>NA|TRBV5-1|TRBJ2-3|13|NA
TGCGCCAGCAGCTTGCCTAGTGGTGATACGCAGTATTTT
CASSLPSGDTQYF